Presented here are 28 T cell receptor beta chains from one specimen sequenced in a study of blood T cell repertoires in COVID-19. Profiling relied on immunoSEQ multiplex PCR, and the TCRdb table lists in-frame clones only, not all of them. This table holds about 84,000 clones, approximately 86% found once. The source material was peripheral blood. The receptors come from a woman older than 75 with acute or convalescent COVID-19.

The rearrangement uses TRBV2 and TRBJ2-5; 7 nucleotides line up with TRBD2. The CDR3 spans 12 residues. The ends lost 8 bases at V and 0 bases at J; junction bases unmatched: 0. In germline, CDR1 is SNHLY, CDR2 FYNNEI. CDR3 bases: TGTGCCAGCCGGGGGGACCAAGAGACCCAGTACTTC. Protein: CASRGDQETQYF.

V and J are TRBV7-9 and TRBJ2-1, with D possibly matching TRBD2 (5 bases). Germline CDR1 is SEHNR and CDR2 is FQNEAQ (reference sequence). The CDR3 length is 18 residues. The germline V and J ends were trimmed by 0 bases and 1 base, with 16 bases remaining between them. For the CDR3, the DNA is TGTGCCAGCAGCTTAGCGAATGCACTAGTCGTGTCCTACAATGAGCAGTTCTTC. This translates into CASSLANALVVSYNEQFF.

The chain employs TRBV3-1 (or the pseudogene TRBV3-2) and TRBJ1-3, with D maybe TRBD1 (5 bases). The CDR3 runs to 14 residues. Germline V gives CDR1 LGHDT, CDR2 YNNKEL (reference sequence). The V end lost 8 bases, the J end lost 0 bases, and 11 bases lay between the germline ends. The DNA for the CDR3 is TGTGCCAGCCTTGACAGACACTCTGGAAACACCATATATTTT. Its protein is CASLDRHSGNTIYF.

Written as DNA, the CDR3 is TGTGCCAGCAGCTTCGGTAGCGGGAGTCCTGGAGAGACCCAGTACTTC. It translates to CASSFGSGSPGETQYF. V and J are TRBV7-9 and TRBJ2-5, with TRBD2 matching 9 bases. Germline CDR1 and CDR2: SEHNR and FQNEAQ (reference sequence). The CDR3 consists of 16 residues. The J segment lost 4 bases and the V segment lost 3 bases, leaving 9 bases of the junction unmatched. Using reference TRBV7-9 and TRBJ2-5 for the parts outside the CDR3, the full variable domain is DTGVSQNPRHKITKRGQNVTFRCDPISEHNRLYWYRQTLGQGPEFLTYFQNEAQLEKSRLLSDRFSAERPKGSFSTLEIQRTEQGDSAMYLCASSFGSGSPGETQYFGPGTRLLVL.

Only one count was recorded for this clone. The chain combines TRBV7-2 with TRBJ2-7, with a weak D call TRBD1 (6 bases). The CDR3 consists of 14 residues. Germline V gene data show CDR1 as SGHTA and CDR2 as FQGNSA. Trimming stripped 5 bases from V and 2 bases from J, with 13 bases between. CDR3 loop: CASSPDRFTYEQYF. CDR3 DNA: TGTGCCAGCAGCCCCGACAGGTTTACCTACGAGCAGTACTTC.

CDR3 in amino acids: CASSEGLAGNTGELFF. Written as DNA, the CDR3 is TGTGCCAGCAGTGAGGGTCTAGCGGGGAACACCGGGGAGCTGTTTTTT. The rearrangement joins TRBV2 to TRBJ2-2; 8 nucleotides match TRBD2. CDR1 and CDR2 (germline): SNHLY, FYNNEI. The ends lost 3 bases at V and 1 base at J; junction bases unmatched: 4. This CDR3 has 16 amino acids.

The gene calls are TRBV2 and TRBJ2-1; TRBD2 might be the D (5 bases). With 2 bases removed from V and 9 bases from J, the gap between germline ends came to 5 bases. This CDR3 spans 11 amino acids. In germline, CDR1 is SNHLY, CDR2 FYNNEI. The CDR3 region has the DNA TGTGCCAGCAGTGAACGGGGTGAGCAGTTCTTC. Translating gives CASSERGEQFF.

This sequence joins TRBV4-1 and TRBJ2-3, with 7 bases that match TRBD2. The CDR3 length is 17 residues. Per the germline V gene, CDR1 is MGHRA and CDR2 is YSYEKL. The trim removed 0 bases at V and 1 base at J, leaving 7 bases unmatched. Written as DNA, the CDR3 is TGCGCCAGCAGCCAAGAACGGGGGAGGGTCGGCACAGATACGCAGTATTTT. It specifies CASSQERGRVGTDTQYF.

This clone was detected a few times. The rearrangement links TRBV25-1 to TRBJ2-5; 8 nucleotides match TRBD1. V was clipped by 4 bases and J by 2 bases; unmatched bases: 6. Per the germline V gene, CDR1 is MGHDK and CDR2 is SYGVNS. The CDR3 contains 15 residues. Here the CDR3 reads CASSAGTGPQETQYF. As DNA, the CDR3 is TGTGCCAGCAGTGCGGGGACAGGCCCACAAGAGACCCAGTACTTC.

The chain uses TRBV30 and TRBJ2-1; 7 bases line up with TRBD2. This CDR3 has 14 amino acids. V lost 3 bases and J lost 2; bases outside the gene matches: 4. The germline CDR1 and CDR2 sequences are GTSNPN and SVGIG (reference sequence). CDR3 sequence reads: CAWRGDYPYNEQFF. The CDR3 nucleotides are TGTGCCTGGAGGGGGGACTACCCCTACAATGAGCAGTTCTTC.

The gene calls are TRBV6-4 and TRBJ1-5; D gene uncertain. Germline V CDR1 and CDR2: MRHNA, SNTAGT. CDR3 length equals 14 residues. Trimming left V 3 bases short and J 6 bases short, with 12 bases between. This chain's CDR3 is CASSESGFGQPQHF. The CDR3 DNA reads as TGTGCCAGCAGTGAGTCGGGGTTCGGTCAGCCCCAGCATTTT.

This clone was seen only a few times. For the CDR3, the DNA is TGTGCCAGCAGCCAAGGGGCAGGGTCTGGAAACACCATATATTTT. Amino acids: CASSQGAGSGNTIYF. The genes are TRBV3-1 (or the pseudogene TRBV3-2) and TRBJ1-3, with a weak D call TRBD1 (5 bases). Germline CDR1 reads LGHDT; CDR2 reads YNNKEL (reference sequence). V lost 1 base and J lost 1, with 8 bases in between. The CDR3 is made up of 15 amino acids.

This clone was recorded a few times. The gene calls are TRBV30 and TRBJ1-6, with TRBD1 matching 8 bases. The CDR3 has 14 residues. Germline lookup yields CDR1 GTSNPN and CDR2 SVGIG (reference sequence). V shed 0 bases and J 9 bases; nucleotides not matched to a gene: 4. As DNA, the CDR3 is TGTGCCTGGAGTGTACTGGACAGGGCTTCACCCCTCCACTTT. It codes for CAWSVLDRASPLHF.

The count of this clone is one. The chain uses TRBV30 and TRBJ1-5; D not certain. V shed 2 bases and J shed 7 bases, with 15 bases lying between them. CDR1 is GTSNPN, CDR2 SVGIG, per germline (reference sequence). There are 14 residues in the CDR3. DNA for the CDR3: TGTGCCTGGAGTTGGCGGGTTCGGCGACAGCCCCAGCATTTT. Translating it yields CAWSWRVRRQPQHF.

The rearrangement links TRBV27 to TRBJ1-2; 8 bases agree with TRBD1. This CDR3 region has 13 residues. CDR1 is MNHEY and CDR2 is SMNVEV in the germline V gene (reference sequence). The V segment lost 6 bases and the J segment 8 bases; nucleotides outside the gene matches: 8. The CDR3 coding sequence is TGTGCCAGCAGGCCCCAGGGGGCGGAGGGCTACACCTTC. The encoded protein is CASRPQGAEGYTF.

V usage is TRBV24-1 and J usage is TRBJ1-2, with a possible D match to TRBD1 (5 bases). V lost 3 bases to trimming and J lost 3 bases, with 13 bases between them. The CDR3 totals 15 residues. Germline V gives CDR1 KGHDR, CDR2 SFDVKD. As DNA, the CDR3 is TGTGCCACCAGTGATCCAGGAGGGACGGACTATGGCTACACCTTC. Its protein is CATSDPGGTDYGYTF.

The V gene is TRBV7-2, the J gene TRBJ2-5; D might be TRBD2 (6 bases). V lost 5 bases, J lost 5 bases, and 12 bases lay in between. The CDR3 covers 13 residues. CDR1 is SGHTA and CDR2 is FQGNSA in the germline V gene. CDR3 loop: CASSPVGRETQYF. CDR3 bases: TGTGCCAGCAGCCCTGTTGGGAGGGAGACCCAGTACTTC.

The rearrangement uses TRBV27 and TRBJ2-3, with 7 nucleotides matching TRBD1. The germline V gene encodes CDR1 MNHEY and CDR2 SMNVEV (reference sequence). This CDR3 has 13 residues. V lost 5 bases, J lost 6 bases, and 5 bases stayed unmatched. The CDR3 here is CASSSHRGDTQYF. CDR3 nucleotide sequence: TGTGCCAGCAGTAGCCACAGGGGTGATACGCAGTATTTT.

V usage is TRBV12-5 and J usage is TRBJ2-7, with D possibly matching TRBD1 (6 bases). V lost 9 bases, J lost 2 bases, and 8 bases lay in between. This CDR3 contains 11 residues. Per the germline V gene, CDR1 is LGHNT and CDR2 is FRNRAP. Here the CDR3 reads CASRTAYEQYF. Written as DNA, the CDR3 is TGTGCTAGCCGGACAGCCTACGAGCAGTACTTC.

The chain uses TRBV7-3 and TRBJ2-1, with a weak D call TRBD1 (6 bases). CDR1 is SGHTA, CDR2 FQGTGA, per germline. Trimming removed 1 base from V and 6 bases from J, with 10 bases in between. The CDR3 consists of 14 residues. This CDR3 reads CASSLSRDTNEQFF. The DNA for the CDR3 is TGTGCCAGCAGCTTAAGCCGGGACACCAATGAGCAGTTCTTC.

The chain is built from TRBV28 and TRBJ2-7, with D unclear. CDR1 is MDHEN, CDR2 SYDVKM, per germline. V was clipped by 3 bases and J by 0 bases, with 9 bases between them. The CDR3 loop spans 14 amino acids. Here the CDR3 DNA reads TGTGCCAGCAGTTTTGTAGACAACTCCTACGAGCAGTACTTC. This translates into CASSFVDNSYEQYF.

The chain couples TRBV2 to TRBJ2-5; 7 bases agree with TRBD1. V was clipped by 6 bases and J by 4 bases; unmatched bases: 5. The CDR3 has 13 amino acids. The germline gives CDR1 SNHLY, CDR2 FYNNEI. The CDR3 reads CASSDRDIETQYF. The CDR3 DNA is TGTGCCAGCAGCGACAGGGATATAGAGACCCAGTACTTC.

The CDR3 reads CASSRDRGSGQPQHF. The CDR3 nucleotides read TGTGCCAGCAGCCGTGACAGGGGGTCGGGACAGCCCCAGCATTTT. The V and J genes are TRBV28 and TRBJ1-5; 9 bases align to TRBD1. With 6 bases clipped from V and 7 bases from J, the junction kept 10 bases outside the gene matches. The length of the CDR3 is 15 residues. Per the germline V gene, CDR1 is MDHEN and CDR2 is SYDVKM.

This clone was seen more than once but under ten times. This chain uses TRBV24-1 with TRBJ2-1; 12 nucleotides agree with TRBD2. After removal of 3 bases from V and 2 bases from J, the junction contained 7 bases not matched to a gene. The CDR3 loop spans 18 amino acids. From germline, CDR1 is KGHDR and CDR2 SFDVKD. The CDR3 here is CATSDPRTSGATYNEQFF. CDR3 nucleotide sequence: TGTGCCACCAGTGATCCCAGGACTAGCGGGGCCACCTACAATGAGCAGTTCTTC.

The chain joins TRBV7-2 to TRBJ1-6, with D possibly TRBD1 on 5 matching bases. Per the germline V gene, CDR1 is SGHTA and CDR2 is FQGNSA. V was pared by 5 bases and J by 5 bases, with 22 bases between. The CDR3 has 18 residues. The CDR3 reads CASSDLNWGLGNNSPLHF. The DNA for the CDR3 is TGTGCCAGCAGCGACCTTAACTGGGGCCTAGGAAATAATTCACCCCTCCACTTT.

The gene calls are TRBV5-4 and TRBJ2-5; D ambiguous. Trimming pared 4 bases from V and 4 bases from J, leaving 17 bases between. CDR3 length: 15 residues. Germline values: CDR1 SGHNT, CDR2 YYREEE (reference sequence). The CDR3 reads CASSATAAVGETQYF. Here the CDR3 DNA reads TGTGCCAGCAGCGCGACTGCAGCCGTGGGAGAGACCCAGTACTTC. The full variable domain, rest sourced from reference TRBV5-4 and TRBJ2-5, is ETGVTQSPTHLIKTRGQQVTLRCSSQSGHNTVSWYQQALGQGPQFIFQYYREEENGRGNFPPRFSGLQFPNYSSELNVNALELDDSALYLCASSATAAVGETQYFGPGTRLLVL.

CDR3 sequence (DNA): TGTGCTAGTGGTTTGGTACGGGTGAAGACGGGAGGAACCGGGGAGCTGTTTTTT. Protein: CASGLVRVKTGGTGELFF. V usage is TRBV12-5 and J usage is TRBJ2-2; TRBD2 aligns across 7 bases. CDR1 and CDR2 (germline): LGHNT, FRNRAP. The CDR3 spans 18 residues. The V gene end was trimmed by 0 bases and the J gene end by 5 bases; junction bases not matched to a gene: 12.

The V and J genes are TRBV6-5 and TRBJ1-2, with D perhaps TRBD1 (5 bases). Trimming removed 7 bases at V and 7 bases at J, with 22 bases between. The germline gives CDR1 MNHEY, CDR2 SVGAGI. The length of the CDR3 is 15 residues. The CDR3 DNA reads TGTGCCAGCATACGGGGGAGGGGAAACGTCTCTGGCTACACCTTC. This codes for CASIRGRGNVSGYTF.